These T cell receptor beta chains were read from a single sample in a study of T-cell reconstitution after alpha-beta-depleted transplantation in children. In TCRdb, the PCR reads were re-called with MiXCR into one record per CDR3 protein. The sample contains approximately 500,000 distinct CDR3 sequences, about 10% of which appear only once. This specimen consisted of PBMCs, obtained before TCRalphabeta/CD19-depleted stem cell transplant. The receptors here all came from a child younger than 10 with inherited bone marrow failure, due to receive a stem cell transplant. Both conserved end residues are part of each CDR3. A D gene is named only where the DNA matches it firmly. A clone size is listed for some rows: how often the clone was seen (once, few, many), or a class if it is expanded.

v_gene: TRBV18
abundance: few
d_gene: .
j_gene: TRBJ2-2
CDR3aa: CASSPFLQGFTGELFF
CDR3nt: TGTGCCAGCTCACCATTCCTCCAGGGGTTCACCGGGGAGCTGTTTTTT

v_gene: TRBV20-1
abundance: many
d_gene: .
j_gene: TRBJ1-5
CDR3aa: CSASRLSGEPQHF
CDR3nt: TGCAGTGCTAGCCGCCTCAGCGGGGAGCCCCAGCATTTT

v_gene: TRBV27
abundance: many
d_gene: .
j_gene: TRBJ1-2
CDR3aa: CASSPREVGNGYTF
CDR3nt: TGTGCCAGCAGTCCCAGAGAGGTAGGGAATGGCTACACCTTC

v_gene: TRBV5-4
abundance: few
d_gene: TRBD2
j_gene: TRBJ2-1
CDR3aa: CASRKAGDLEQFF
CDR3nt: TGTGCCAGCAGGAAAGCGGGAGATCTTGAGCAGTTCTTC

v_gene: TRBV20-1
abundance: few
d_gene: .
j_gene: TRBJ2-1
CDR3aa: CSASGDSGADNEQFF
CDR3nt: TGCAGTGCCTCCGGGGATAGCGGAGCAGATAATGAGCAGTTCTTC

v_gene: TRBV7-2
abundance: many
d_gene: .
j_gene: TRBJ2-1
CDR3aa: CASSSRWFRQFF
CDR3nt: TGTGCCAGCAGCTCGAGGTGGTTTCGGCAGTTCTTC

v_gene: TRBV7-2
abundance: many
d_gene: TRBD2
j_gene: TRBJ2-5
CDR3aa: CASSLGASGSETQYF
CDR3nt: TGTGCCAGCAGCTTAGGGGCTAGCGGGAGTGAGACCCAGTACTTC

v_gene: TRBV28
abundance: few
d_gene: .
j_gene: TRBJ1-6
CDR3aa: CASSFGRGASRAGSPLHF
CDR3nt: TGTGCCAGCAGTTTTGGCCGGGGGGCTTCACGGGCGGGTTCACCCCTCCACTTT

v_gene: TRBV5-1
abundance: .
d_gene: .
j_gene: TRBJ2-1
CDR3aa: CASSLGNSNEQFF
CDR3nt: TGCGCCAGCAGCTTGGGCAATTCCAATGAGCAGTTCTTC

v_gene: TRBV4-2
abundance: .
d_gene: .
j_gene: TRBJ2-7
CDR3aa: CASSQDKFSYEQYF
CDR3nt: TGTGCCAGCAGCCAAGATAAGTTTTCCTACGAGCAGTACTTC

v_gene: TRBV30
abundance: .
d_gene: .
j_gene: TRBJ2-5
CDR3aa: CAWIGVTQETQYF
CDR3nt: TGTGCCTGGATTGGTGTGACTCAAGAGACCCAGTACTTC

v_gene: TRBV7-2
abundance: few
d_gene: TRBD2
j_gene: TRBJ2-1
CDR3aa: CASSLASSGRIYNEQFF
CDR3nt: TGTGCCAGCAGCTTAGCCTCTAGCGGGAGAATCTACAATGAGCAGTTCTTC

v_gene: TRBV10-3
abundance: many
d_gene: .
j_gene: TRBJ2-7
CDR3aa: CAISEPTSRAQPYEQYF
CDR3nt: TGTGCCATCAGTGAGCCTACAAGCCGGGCCCAGCCCTACGAGCAGTACTTC

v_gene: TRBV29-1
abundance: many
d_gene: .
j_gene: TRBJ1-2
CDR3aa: CSVADFKRDYGYTF
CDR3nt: TGCAGCGTAGCTGACTTTAAACGAGACTATGGCTACACCTTC

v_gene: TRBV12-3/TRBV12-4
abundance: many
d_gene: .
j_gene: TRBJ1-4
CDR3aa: CASSSRTSQELFF
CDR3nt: TGTGCCAGCAGCAGTCGGACCTCCCAGGAACTGTTTTTT

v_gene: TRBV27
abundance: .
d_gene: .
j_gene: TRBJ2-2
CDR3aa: CASSVLTFTGELFF
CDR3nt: TGTGCCAGCAGTGTACTAACATTCACCGGGGAGCTGTTTTTT

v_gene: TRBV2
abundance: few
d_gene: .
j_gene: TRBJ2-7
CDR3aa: CASNRAYSYEQYF
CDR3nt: TGTGCCAGCAACCGGGCCTACAGTTACGAGCAGTACTTC

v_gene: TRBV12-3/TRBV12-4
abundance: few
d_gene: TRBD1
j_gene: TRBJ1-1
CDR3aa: CASSFPGQGFWMNTESFF
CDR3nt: TGTGCCAGCAGTTTCCCGGGACAGGGATTTTGGATGAACACTGAATCTTTCTTT

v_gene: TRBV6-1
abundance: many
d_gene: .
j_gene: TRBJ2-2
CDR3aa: CASYSAGLTGELFF
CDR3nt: TGTGCCAGCTACTCGGCGGGGCTAACCGGGGAGCTGTTTTTT

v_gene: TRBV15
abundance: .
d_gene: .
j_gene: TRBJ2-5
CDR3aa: CATSRVRPRIGETQYF
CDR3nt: TGTGCCACCAGCAGAGTGCGCCCCCGAATTGGGGAGACCCAGTACTTC

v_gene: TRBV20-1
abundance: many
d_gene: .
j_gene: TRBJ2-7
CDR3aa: CSSSSSYEQYF
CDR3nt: TGCAGTAGCTCTAGCTCCTACGAGCAGTACTTC

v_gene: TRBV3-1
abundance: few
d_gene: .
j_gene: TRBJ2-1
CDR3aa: CASSPEARGNEQFF
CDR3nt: TGTGCCAGCAGCCCCGAGGCCAGGGGCAATGAGCAGTTCTTC

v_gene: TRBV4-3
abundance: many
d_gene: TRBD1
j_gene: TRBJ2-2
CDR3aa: CASSQGPQGEPTGELFF
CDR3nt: TGCGCCAGCAGCCAAGGACCACAGGGGGAGCCCACCGGGGAGCTGTTTTTT

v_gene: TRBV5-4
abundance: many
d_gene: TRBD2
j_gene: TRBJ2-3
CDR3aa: CASNPAGADTQYF
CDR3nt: TGTGCCAGCAACCCAGCGGGAGCAGATACGCAGTATTTT

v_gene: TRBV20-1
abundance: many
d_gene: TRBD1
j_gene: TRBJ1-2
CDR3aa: CSARDLEQGDGYTF
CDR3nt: TGCAGTGCTAGAGATCTAGAGCAGGGGGATGGCTACACCTTC

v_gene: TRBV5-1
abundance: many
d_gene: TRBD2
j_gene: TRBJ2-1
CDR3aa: CASSSDPTSGGNEQFF
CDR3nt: TGCGCCAGCAGCTCCGACCCGACTAGCGGAGGAAATGAGCAGTTCTTC

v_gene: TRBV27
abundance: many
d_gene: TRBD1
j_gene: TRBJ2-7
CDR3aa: CASSPPLLDRDSSYEQYF
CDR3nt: TGTGCCAGCAGTCCTCCCCTCCTCGACAGGGACAGCTCCTACGAGCAGTACTTC

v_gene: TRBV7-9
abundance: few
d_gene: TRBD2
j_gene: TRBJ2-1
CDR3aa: CASSLSTSGSDEQFF
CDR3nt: TGTGCCAGCAGCTTATCGACTAGCGGGAGCGATGAGCAGTTCTTC

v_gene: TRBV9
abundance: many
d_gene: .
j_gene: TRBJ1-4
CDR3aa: CASSVLGSLNEKLFF
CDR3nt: TGTGCCAGCAGCGTCCTTGGAAGCCTTAATGAAAAACTGTTTTTT

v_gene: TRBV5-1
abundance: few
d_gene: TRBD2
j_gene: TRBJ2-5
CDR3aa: CASSFLAGGGGQETQYF
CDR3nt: TGCGCCAGCAGCTTTCTAGCGGGAGGTGGAGGACAAGAGACCCAGTACTTC

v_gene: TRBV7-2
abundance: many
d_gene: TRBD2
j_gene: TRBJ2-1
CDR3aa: CASSSSALAGPEQFF
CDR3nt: TGTGCCAGCAGCTCTTCGGCACTAGCGGGACCGGAGCAGTTCTTC

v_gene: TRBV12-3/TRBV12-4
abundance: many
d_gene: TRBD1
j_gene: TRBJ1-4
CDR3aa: CASSLWTGATEKLFF
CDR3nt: TGTGCCAGCAGTTTGTGGACAGGGGCTACTGAAAAACTGTTTTTT

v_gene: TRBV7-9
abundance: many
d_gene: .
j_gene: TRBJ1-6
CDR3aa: CASSLYHGGGSPLHF
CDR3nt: TGTGCCAGCAGCTTATATCACGGTGGTGGGTCACCCCTCCACTTT

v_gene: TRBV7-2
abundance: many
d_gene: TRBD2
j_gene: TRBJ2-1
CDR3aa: CASSMGLAGRYNEQFF
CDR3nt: TGTGCCAGCAGCATGGGACTAGCGGGAAGATACAATGAGCAGTTCTTC

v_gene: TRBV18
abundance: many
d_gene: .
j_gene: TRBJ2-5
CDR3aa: CASSPPIREKQETQYF
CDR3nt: TGTGCCAGCTCACCACCAATCAGGGAGAAGCAAGAGACCCAGTACTTC

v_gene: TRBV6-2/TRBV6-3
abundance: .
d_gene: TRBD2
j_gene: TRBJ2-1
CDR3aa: CASSVSSGSRYNEQFF
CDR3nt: TGTGCCAGCAGCGTCTCTAGCGGTTCTCGCTACAATGAGCAGTTCTTC

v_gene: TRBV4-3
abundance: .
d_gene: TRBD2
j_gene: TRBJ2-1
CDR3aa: CASSQDLGGAGGEQFF
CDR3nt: TGCGCCAGCAGCCAAGATCTTGGGGGAGCGGGAGGTGAGCAGTTCTTC

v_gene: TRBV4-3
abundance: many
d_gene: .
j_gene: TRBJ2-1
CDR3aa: CASSQVPSHNEQFF
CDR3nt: TGCGCCAGCAGCCAAGTTCCGTCGCACAATGAGCAGTTCTTC

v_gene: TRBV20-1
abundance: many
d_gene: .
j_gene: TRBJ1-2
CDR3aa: CSARDPGGDYGYTF
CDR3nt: TGCAGTGCTAGAGATCCGGGGGGCGACTATGGCTACACCTTC

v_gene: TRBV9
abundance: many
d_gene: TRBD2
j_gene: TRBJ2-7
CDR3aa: CASSPIGGEQYF
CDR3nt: TGTGCCAGCAGCCCAATCGGGGGGGAGCAGTACTTC

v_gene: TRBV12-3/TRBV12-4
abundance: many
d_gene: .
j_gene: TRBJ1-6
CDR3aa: CASRLGGAEGSPLHF
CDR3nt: TGTGCCAGCAGACTGGGGGGGGCCGAAGGATCACCCCTCCACTTT